Following are 31 T cell receptor beta chains from one sample sequenced in a study of tumor-infiltrating lymphocytes in localized non-small cell lung cancer. Only in-frame clones appear in the TCRdb table, and some are missing; sequencing was by immunoSEQ multiplex PCR. The sample lists about 13,000 clones; 75% to 85% were seen once. Sequenced input: lung tumor tissue. The receptor source for this set is a human donor with non-small cell lung cancer.

V and J are TRBV27 and TRBJ2-7; 8 bases fit TRBD1. Unmatched junction bases numbered 4, after V lost 3 bases and J lost 6 bases. CDR1 is MNHEY, CDR2 SMNVEV, per germline (reference sequence). This CDR3 region has 13 residues. CDR3 in amino acids: CASSFAGGFEQYF. In nucleotides, the CDR3 is TGTGCCAGCAGTTTCGCAGGGGGCTTCGAGCAGTACTTC.

The rearrangement links TRBV7-2 to TRBJ2-7; D gene uncertain. The V end lost 2 bases, the J end lost 0 bases, and 11 bases lay between the germline ends. Germline values: CDR1 SGHTA, CDR2 FQGNSA. This CDR3 has 15 residues. The CDR3, as DNA: TGTGCCAGCAGCTTATCCCTGATTCACTCCTACGAGCAGTACTTC. Translated: CASSLSLIHSYEQYF.

V usage is TRBV28 and J usage is TRBJ1-1; no definite D call. This CDR3 contains 14 residues. V was clipped by 7 bases and J by 5 bases, with 17 bases between them. Germline V CDR1 and CDR2: MDHEN, SYDVKM. DNA of the CDR3: TGTGCCAGCAAGGAGAGGGCTAGGATAACTGAAGCTTTCTTT. Residues: CASKERARITEAFF.

This chain links TRBV2 with TRBJ2-1; D not resolved. Trimming took 2 bases from V and 4 from J, leaving 6 bases between them. This CDR3 comprises 13 residues. Germline CDR1 is SNHLY and CDR2 is FYNNEI. CDR3 amino acids: CASSELSYNEQFF. Here the CDR3 DNA reads TGTGCCAGCAGTGAACTCAGTTACAATGAGCAGTTCTTC.

This chain uses TRBV5-4 with TRBJ1-3; 10 positions agree with TRBD1. Trimming cost V 7 bases and J 4 bases; bases outside gene matches: 11. Germline CDR1 SGHNT, CDR2 YYREEE (reference sequence). The CDR3 sequence is 16 residues long. CDR3 nucleotide sequence: TGTGCCAGCGGGACAGGGGCCTTTTCGGGAGGAAACACCATATATTTT. It encodes CASGTGAFSGGNTIYF.

In nucleotides, the CDR3 is TGTGCCAGCAGTGAAGTCCCGGGCCCCTACGAGCAGTACTTC. Protein sequence: CASSEVPGPYEQYF. This sequence joins TRBV6-1 and TRBJ2-7; D unclear. The CDR3 consists of 14 residues. CDR1 and CDR2 from the germline V gene are MNHNS and SASEGT. Trimming stripped 1 base from V and 2 bases from J, with 9 bases between.

The chain combines TRBV5-1 with TRBJ2-1, with D maybe TRBD2 (5 bases). The V gene's germline CDR1 is SGHRS and CDR2 YFSETQ. The CDR3 runs 15 residues. Trimming pared 0 bases from V and 6 bases from J, leaving 13 bases between. CDR3 bases: TGCGCCAGCAGCTTGGCGTCGCTAGCCCTCAATGAGCAGTTCTTC. Its protein product is CASSLASLALNEQFF.

V and J are TRBV7-2 and TRBJ2-2; D is unresolved. This CDR3 comprises 13 residues. V was pared by 2 bases and J by 9 bases, with 10 bases between. CDR1 and CDR2 from the germline V gene are SGHTA and FQGNSA. In DNA form, the CDR3 reads TGTGCCAGCAGCTTATTCCCGAGTCGGGAGCTGTTTTTT. Residues: CASSLFPSRELFF.

A few counts support this clone. V and J are TRBV19 and TRBJ1-3, with D uncertain. Germline CDR1 is LNHDA and CDR2 is SQIVND (reference sequence). Trimming removed 3 bases from V and 4 bases from J, with 1 base in between. The CDR3 sequence is 11 residues long. Here the CDR3 reads CASSIGNTIYF. Here the CDR3 DNA reads TGTGCCAGTAGTATCGGAAACACCATATATTTT.

This chain joins TRBV11-3 and TRBJ1-1; 7 nucleotides line up with TRBD1. V was pared by 0 bases and J by 6 bases, with 7 bases of the junction left unmatched. CDR3 length: 15 residues. Germline values: CDR1 SGHNT, CDR2 YENEEA. CDR3 nucleotide sequence: TGTGCCAGCAGCTTAGACAACAGGGGTTGGCCTGAAGCTTTCTTT. The encoded protein is CASSLDNRGWPEAFF. Looking up the rest from reference TRBV11-3 and TRBJ1-1 gives the full variable domain: EAGVVQSPRYKIIEKKQPVAFWCNPISGHNTLYWYLQNLGQGPELLIRYENEEAVDDSQLPKDRFSAERLKGVDSTLKIQPAELGDSAVYLCASSLDNRGWPEAFFGQGTRLTVV.

This chain links TRBV30 with TRBJ2-7; 9 bases line up with TRBD1. Germline V CDR1 and CDR2: GTSNPN, SVGIG (reference sequence). This CDR3 spans 16 amino acids. V shed 1 base and J 6 bases; nucleotides not matched to a gene: 13. The CDR3 here is CAWSGISRDRVREQYF. The CDR3 DNA follows: TGTGCCTGGAGTGGAATCTCCCGGGACAGGGTACGCGAGCAGTACTTC.

The chain employs TRBV10-3 and TRBJ2-2, with D possibly being TRBD1 or TRBD2 (5 bases each). CDR1 and CDR2 from the germline V gene are ENHRY and SYGVKD. The CDR3 runs to 14 residues. The V gene lost 4 bases and the J gene lost 2 bases, with 8 bases spanning the gap. This chain's CDR3 is CAISAGPNTGELFF. The CDR3 DNA reads TGTGCCATCAGTGCGGGACCTAACACCGGGGAGCTGTTTTTT.

The rearrangement joins TRBV29-1 to TRBJ2-5, with a possible D match to TRBD2 (7 bases). This CDR3 is 14 amino acids long. Germline CDR1 is SQVTM and CDR2 is ANQGSEA. Trimming took 6 bases from V and 7 from J, leaving 21 bases between them. Here the CDR3 DNA reads TGCAGCGTCGCCGGGGCGGGGGCCCCAGGGACCCAGTACTTC. This translates into CSVAGAGAPGTQYF. Full variable domain (outside the CDR3, taken from reference TRBV29-1 and TRBJ2-5): SAVISQKPSRDICQRGTSLTIQCQVDSQVTMMFWYRQQPGQSLTLIATANQGSEATYESGFVIDKFPISRPNLTFSTLTVSNMSPEDSSIYLCSVAGAGAPGTQYFGPGTRLLVL.

This chain joins TRBV6-4 and TRBJ2-1, with 8 bases that match TRBD2. Germline CDR1 is MRHNA and CDR2 is SNTAGT. This CDR3 region has 16 residues. Trimming removed 0 bases from V and 10 bases from J; junction bases left unmatched: 11. The CDR3 DNA sequence: TGTGCCAGCAGTGACTCTACCAGCGGGAGTGTGGGGGAGCAGTTCTTC. Amino acids: CASSDSTSGSVGEQFF.

V usage is TRBV11-2 and J usage is TRBJ2-5; 10 positions match TRBD1. The trim removed 3 bases at V and 5 bases at J, leaving 3 bases unmatched. Germline V lookup: CDR1 SGHAT, CDR2 FQNNGV. The CDR3 covers 14 residues. CDR3 in DNA: TGTGCCAGCAGCTTTGACAGGGGGCCGGAGACCCAGTACTTC. As protein: CASSFDRGPETQYF.

This chain connects TRBV2 to TRBJ1-5; no reliable D call. Trimming left V 4 bases short and J 0 bases short, with 10 bases between. The CDR3 is made up of 15 amino acids. Germline values: CDR1 SNHLY, CDR2 FYNNEI. CDR3 residues: CASSAGDVSNQPQHF. The CDR3 DNA sequence: TGTGCCAGCAGTGCTGGCGATGTTAGCAATCAGCCCCAGCATTTT.

The rearrangement joins TRBV18 to TRBJ2-7, with TRBD1 matching 8 bases. The germline CDR1 and CDR2 sequences are KGHSH and LQKENI. The CDR3 extends over 15 amino acids. Trimming cost V 5 bases and J 3 bases; bases outside gene matches: 9. Written as DNA, the CDR3 is TGTGCCAGCTCATCTCGGACAGGGATAGGCTACGAGCAGTACTTC. This encodes CASSSRTGIGYEQYF.

This clone came up once. V is TRBV28 and J is TRBJ1-1; TRBD1 matches 11 bases. V lost 6 bases, J lost 4 bases, and 4 bases stayed unmatched. The germline gives CDR1 MDHEN, CDR2 SYDVKM. The CDR3 loop spans 14 amino acids. CDR3 loop: CASRDRGPRTEAFF. The DNA of the CDR3 is TGTGCCAGCAGGGACAGGGGGCCTCGCACTGAAGCTTTCTTT.

J is TRBJ1-4 and V is TRBV15; possible D gene TRBD1, 5 bases. The CDR3 totals 19 residues. Trimming removed 0 bases at V and 4 bases at J, with 21 bases between. CDR1 is LNHNV and CDR2 is YYDKDF in the germline V gene (reference sequence). The CDR3 spells CATSRDRRTSGAINEKLFF. For the CDR3, the DNA is TGTGCCACCAGCAGAGATCGCCGGACAAGTGGTGCCATTAATGAAAAACTGTTTTTT.

The rearrangement joins TRBV5-6 to TRBJ2-2; 10 positions match TRBD1. CDR1 is SGHDT, CDR2 YYEEEE, per germline. The V and J ends lost 4 bases and 2 bases, in that order; junction bases with no gene match: 5. The CDR3 covers 16 residues. The DNA for the CDR3 is TGTGCCAGCAGCGGGACAGGGGATTTTAACACCGGGGAGCTGTTTTTT. Translating gives CASSGTGDFNTGELFF.

This clone was seen more than once but under ten times. In DNA, the CDR3 is TGTGCCAGCAGCCTCTCCCCGGCCTACGAGCAGTACTTC. Amino acid sequence: CASSLSPAYEQYF. The V gene is TRBV6-5, the J gene TRBJ2-7, with D unresolved. V lost 6 bases to trimming and J lost 2 bases, with 11 bases between them. The CDR3 is made up of 13 amino acids. From germline, CDR1 is MNHEY and CDR2 SVGAGI.

The gene calls are TRBV5-4 and TRBJ1-2, with D possibly TRBD1 on 6 matching bases. CDR3 size: 16 residues. The V and J ends lost 5 bases and 7 bases respectively, with 24 bases between them. Germline V gene sequence: CDR1 SGHNT, CDR2 YYREEE (reference sequence). DNA of the CDR3: TGTGCCAGCAGTACTGGGGCAGGGGATGCCCGGACTGGCTACACCTTC. This sequence encodes CASSTGAGDARTGYTF.

The chain is built from TRBV2 and TRBJ1-5, with D unclear. Germline V gene sequence: CDR1 SNHLY, CDR2 FYNNEI. V lost 8 bases to trimming and J lost 0 bases, with 11 bases between them. CDR3 length: 14 residues. The CDR3 region is CASGQSYSNQPQHF. The CDR3 DNA sequence: TGTGCCAGCGGTCAGAGCTATAGCAATCAGCCCCAGCATTTT.

The chain couples TRBV28 to TRBJ2-7; D might be TRBD2 (5 bases). Trimming took 4 bases from V and 2 from J, leaving 12 bases between them. CDR1 is MDHEN, CDR2 SYDVKM, per germline. This CDR3 contains 14 residues. The CDR3 protein is CASSYGRTAYEQYF. DNA for the CDR3: TGTGCCAGCAGTTACGGCAGGACTGCCTACGAGCAGTACTTC.

The chain recombines TRBV4-3 with TRBJ2-5; no firm D call. The CDR3 is 12 amino acids. V dropped 3 bases and J dropped 0 bases, with 2 bases sitting between them. Per the germline V gene, CDR1 is LGHNA and CDR2 is YSLEER. This chain's CDR3 is CASSQDQETQYF. In DNA, the CDR3 is TGCGCCAGCAGCCAGGACCAAGAGACCCAGTACTTC.

This chain links TRBV4-3 with TRBJ2-3; 8 positions match TRBD2. This CDR3 contains 17 residues. The V and J ends lost 0 bases and 0 bases, in that order; junction bases with no gene match: 5. CDR1 is LGHNA and CDR2 is YSLEER in the germline V gene. This CDR3 reads CASSQEAGARSTDTQYF. The CDR3 coding sequence is TGCGCCAGCAGCCAAGAAGCGGGGGCGCGTAGCACAGATACGCAGTATTTT.

CDR3 residues: CASSPGQGHNYGYTF. In DNA, the CDR3 is TGTGCCAGCTCACCAGGGCAGGGTCATAACTATGGCTACACCTTC. J is TRBJ1-2 and V is TRBV18, with D possibly TRBD1 on 5 matching bases. The CDR3 is made up of 15 amino acids. The V end lost 2 bases, the J end lost 1 base, and 11 bases lay between the germline ends. Germline V CDR1 and CDR2: KGHSH, LQKENI.

This clone was recorded once. The chain employs TRBV5-6 and TRBJ1-1; D uncertain. CDR1 SGHDT and CDR2 YYEEEE come from the germline V gene. Trimming removed 0 bases from V and 2 bases from J, with 8 bases in between. The CDR3 totals 14 residues. Here the CDR3 reads CASSLVADNTEAFF. The DNA of the CDR3 is TGTGCCAGCAGCTTGGTGGCAGATAACACTGAAGCTTTCTTT.

The chain uses TRBV5-6 and TRBJ2-7; 12 nucleotides agree with TRBD1. This CDR3 spans 15 amino acids. With 5 bases clipped from V and 9 bases from J, the junction kept 12 bases outside the gene matches. Germline CDR1 reads SGHDT; CDR2 reads YYEEEE. CDR3 loop: CASSLRWDRGQGQYF. The CDR3 DNA follows: TGTGCCAGCAGTCTCAGATGGGACAGGGGGCAAGGGCAGTACTTC. The whole variable domain, filled in from reference TRBV5-6 and TRBJ2-7, reads DAGVTQSPTHLIKTRGQQVTLRCSPKSGHDTVSWYQQALGQGPQFIFQYYEEEERQRGNFPDRFSGHQFPNYSSELNVNALLLGDSALYLCASSLRWDRGQGQYFGPGTRLTVT.

V usage is TRBV18 and J usage is TRBJ2-3, with D hard to call. V was clipped by 1 base and J by 10 bases, with 12 bases between them. This CDR3 has 13 residues. Germline CDR1 is KGHSH and CDR2 is LQKENI. The CDR3 reads CASSPQGFQAQYF. In nucleotides, the CDR3 is TGTGCCAGCTCACCACAAGGGTTTCAAGCGCAGTATTTT. Drawing the rest from reference TRBV18 and TRBJ2-3, the complete variable domain is NAGVMQNPRHLVRRRGQEARLRCSPMKGHSHVYWYRQLPEEGLKFMVYLQKENIIDESGMPKERFSAEFPKEGPSILRIQQVVRGDSAAYFCASSPQGFQAQYFGPGTRLTVL.

For this clone: One end of the junction varies from germline; a read error may be responsible. V gene TRBV6-6 combines with J gene TRBJ1-5; 11 positions agree with TRBD1. The CDR3 extends over 14 amino acids. In germline, CDR1 is MNHNY, CDR2 SVGAGI (reference sequence). CDR3 DNA sequence: TGTGCCATCAGTCCGGGACAGGGGGGGGAGCCCCAGCATTTT. Translation gives CAISPGQGGEPQHF.